This T cell receptor beta chain was recovered during a study of long-term antiretroviral therapy in people with HIV. Germline CDR1 is KGHSH and CDR2 is LQKENI. The CDR3 runs to 14 residues. V was clipped by 4 bases and J by 0 bases, with 6 bases between them. With survey level as its setting, the immunoSEQ assay was v3.0. Libraries were prepared by immunoSEQ multiplex PCR; TCRdb keeps only in-frame clonotypes and omits some of them. The sample yields roughly 27,000 clones, 85% seen once. This sequence originates from a man aged 35-49 years with HIV. The source was unsorted PBMCs, collected 2.3 years after starting antiretroviral therapy. The chain uses TRBV18 and TRBJ1-4; TRBD1 is a possible D gene (5 bases). CDR3 nucleotide sequence: TGTGCCAGCTCACAGACAGCAACTAATGAAAAACTGTTTTTT. Translated: CASSQTATNEKLFF.